One sample yielded the 26 T cell receptor beta chains listed below, sequenced in a study of shared clonotypes between healthy human individuals. TCRdb's table, derived via immunoSEQ multiplex PCR, lists solely in-frame clones and lacks some. The sample lists about 2.5 million clones, roughly 92% occurring once. The material sequenced was naive CD4+ T cells from PBMCs. Indicated subset: CD45RA+ positively selected. The receptors were sampled from a man between 18 and 29 years old in good health. Some clones in this sample may be carry-over from other donors' samples.

This clone was counted once. The V gene is TRBV6-1, the J gene TRBJ1-4; D call uncertain. Trimming stripped 3 bases from V and 8 bases from J, with 19 bases between. The CDR3 is 16 residues long. Germline V lookup: CDR1 MNHNS, CDR2 SASEGT. CDR3 nucleotide sequence: TGTGCCAGCAGTGATCCCGCATTCGCTTATGACGAAAAACTGTTTTTT. It translates to CASSDPAFAYDEKLFF.

The chain employs TRBV6-6 and TRBJ2-7; TRBD2 is a possible D gene (5 bases). The V gene lost 8 bases and the J gene lost 1 base, with 12 bases spanning the gap. CDR1 is MNHNY and CDR2 is SVGAGI in the germline V gene (reference sequence). The CDR3 consists of 13 residues. Written as DNA, the CDR3 is TGTGCCAGCCGGGGAGCGGATTCCTACGAGCAGTACTTC. Amino acids: CASRGADSYEQYF.

Of note for this clone: Given the absence of the conserved phenylalanine or tryptophan at the CDR3 end, a read error is likely. Because the CDR3's place on the DNA is in doubt, the DNA is left out and the CDR3 is given as listed by TCRdb. The CDR3 spells CASSPSYGSLTL. The V gene is TRBV18, the J gene TRBJ2-7. Looked up from germline, CDR1 is KGHSH and CDR2 is LQKENI. The CDR3 has 12 residues if both end residues are counted.

V gene TRBV9 combines with J gene TRBJ2-2; D is uncertain. CDR3 length: 16 amino acids. Germline V gene data show CDR1 as SGDLS and CDR2 as YYNGEE. Deletions cut 3 bases from V and 0 bases from J, with 12 bases between. The CDR3 loop is CASSAQSNPNTGELFF. The CDR3 bases are TGTGCCAGCAGCGCCCAGTCGAACCCGAACACCGGGGAGCTGTTTTTT.

V gene TRBV10-2 combines with J gene TRBJ1-1, with D tentatively TRBD1 (6 bases). Trimming cost V 8 bases and J 2 bases, with 9 bases left between them. The V gene's germline CDR1 is WSHSY and CDR2 SAAADI. CDR3 size: 12 residues. As DNA, the CDR3 is TGCGCCAGCGGGACACGAAACACTGAAGCTTTCTTT. This translates into CASGTRNTEAFF.

This clone was seen only a few times. The same CDR3 can be traced to other DNA sequences in this sample. The chain links TRBV27 to TRBJ1-5; 7 bases fit TRBD1. The V segment lost 2 bases and the J segment 0 bases; nucleotides outside the gene matches: 1. The CDR3 loop spans 15 amino acids. In germline, CDR1 is MNHEY, CDR2 SMNVEV (reference sequence). CDR3 protein: CASSLEGASNQPQHF. The CDR3 DNA follows: TGTGCCAGCAGTTTAGAGGGGGCTAGCAATCAGCCCCAGCATTTT.

This chain connects TRBV7-6 to TRBJ2-1; weak D call: TRBD2 (5 bases). Germline CDR1 reads SGHVS; CDR2 reads FNYEAQ. The ends were cut back, 1 base at V and 3 bases at J, with 13 bases in the middle. The CDR3 covers 16 residues. The CDR3 here is CASSLDRGRDYNEQFF. The CDR3 DNA reads as TGTGCCAGCAGCTTAGACCGTGGACGGGACTACAATGAGCAGTTCTTC.

The V call is TRBV18, the J call TRBJ2-5; 7 bases are a match to TRBD1. The J call may be faulty, since TRBJ2-7 better matches the DNA end. Germline CDR1 KGHSH, CDR2 LQKENI. The length of the CDR3 is 15 residues. The CDR3 is CASSRTRDRTYEQYF. The CDR3, as DNA: TGTGCCAGCTCCCGGACCCGGGACAGAACCTACGAGCAGTACTTC.

As for this clone: Additional DNA sequences in this sample encode the identical CDR3. The V gene is TRBV6-5, the J gene TRBJ2-3; 7 bases map to TRBD2. With 3 bases clipped from V and 3 bases from J, the junction kept 6 bases outside the gene matches. There are 15 residues in the CDR3. Germline V gene sequence: CDR1 MNHEY, CDR2 SVGAGI. CDR3 coding DNA: TGTGCCAGCAGTTATGCTAGCGGAGATACAGATACGCAGTATTTT. Encoded protein: CASSYASGDTDTQYF.

V gene TRBV29-1 combines with J gene TRBJ2-5, with TRBD1 matching over 8 bases. This CDR3 is 13 amino acids long. The germline V gene has CDR1 SQVTM and CDR2 ANQGSEA. The V gene end was trimmed by 6 bases and the J gene end by 5 bases; junction bases not matched to a gene: 8. The CDR3 region has the DNA TGCAGCGTCGCTTACAGGGGGTCGGAGACCCAGTACTTC. It encodes CSVAYRGSETQYF.

To note about this clone: This sample also contains other DNA sequences that code for the same CDR3. The CDR3 loop is CASSGTSGNNEQFF. As DNA, the CDR3 is TGCGCCAGCAGTGGGACTAGCGGGAACAATGAGCAGTTCTTC. This sequence joins TRBV10-2 and TRBJ2-1; TRBD2 agrees at 12 bases. Germline CDR1 is WSHSY and CDR2 is SAAADI. V was pared by 4 bases and J by 5 bases, with 0 bases of the junction left unmatched. The CDR3 sequence is 14 residues long.

The rearrangement uses TRBV5-1 and TRBJ1-2, with TRBD1 identical over 9 bases. V shed 0 bases, J shed 5 bases, and the junction held 5 bases outside the gene matches. The CDR3 loop spans 15 amino acids. In germline, CDR1 is SGHRS, CDR2 YFSETQ. Written as DNA, the CDR3 is TGCGCCAGCAGCTTGGCACAGGGGGCTCAGTATGGCTACACCTTC. Residues: CASSLAQGAQYGYTF. Based on the CDR3 plus reference TRBV5-1 and TRBJ1-2, the full variable domain is KAGVTQTPRYLIKTRGQQVTLSCSPISGHRSVSWYQQTPGQGLQFLFEYFSETQRNKGNFPGRFSGRQFSNSRSEMNVSTLELGDSALYLCASSLAQGAQYGYTFGSGTRLTVV.

The rearrangement joins TRBV7-9 to TRBJ2-7; 12 positions agree with TRBD1. Germline V gene data show CDR1 as SEHNR and CDR2 as FQNEAQ (reference sequence). The CDR3 runs to 13 residues. The ends lost 6 bases at V and 6 bases at J; junction bases unmatched: 3. CDR3 sequence: CASSRDRGREQYF. CDR3 nucleotides: TGTGCCAGCAGTCGGGACAGGGGGCGCGAGCAGTACTTC.

Notes on this clone: Other DNA sequences within the sample encode an identical CDR3. The chain recombines TRBV18 with TRBJ2-2; D is perhaps TRBD2 (5 bases). In germline, CDR1 is KGHSH, CDR2 LQKENI. The V and J ends lost 0 bases and 4 bases respectively, with 6 bases between them. The CDR3 runs to 14 residues. The CDR3 DNA sequence: TGTGCCAGCTCACCACCGGGGAGCACCGGGGAGCTGTTTTTT. Amino acids: CASSPPGSTGELFF.

The chain recombines TRBV29-1 with TRBJ1-1, with D unclear. Trimming left V 1 base short and J 5 bases short, with 14 bases between. The CDR3 covers 14 residues. The germline gives CDR1 SQVTM, CDR2 ANQGSEA. DNA of the CDR3: TGCAGCGTTGAAGTCGGGCCGGCGGGGACTGAAGCTTTCTTT. As protein: CSVEVGPAGTEAFF.

The V and J genes are TRBV7-2 and TRBJ2-5; 12 bases map to TRBD2. In germline, CDR1 is SGHTA, CDR2 FQGNSA. The CDR3 is 13 residues long. With 5 bases clipped from V and 5 bases from J, the junction kept 0 bases outside the gene matches. The CDR3 DNA is TGTGCCAGCAGCACTAGCGGGAGGGAGACCCAGTACTTC. Its translation is CASSTSGRETQYF.

The chain is built from TRBV15 and TRBJ2-7; D perhaps matches TRBD1 (5 bases). The V and J ends lost 4 bases and 2 bases respectively, with 15 bases between them. Germline lookup yields CDR1 LNHNV and CDR2 YYDKDF (reference sequence). This CDR3 has 15 residues. Here the CDR3 reads CATSTLWGSPYEQYF. CDR3 sequence (DNA): TGTGCCACCAGCACCCTCTGGGGCAGCCCCTACGAGCAGTACTTC.

Remarks on this clone: This CDR3 is also generated by other DNA sequences in the sample. The chain has TRBV6-5 and TRBJ2-1, with D hard to call. V was trimmed by 5 bases and J by 9 bases, leaving 11 bases between them. In germline, CDR1 is MNHEY, CDR2 SVGAGI. The CDR3 consists of 12 residues. The CDR3 sequence is CASSRLGSEQFF. As DNA, the CDR3 is TGTGCCAGCAGTCGACTCGGAAGTGAGCAGTTCTTC.

This sequence joins TRBV7-2 and TRBJ1-2; no clear D gene. The germline CDR1 and CDR2 sequences are SGHTA and FQGNSA. The germline V and J ends were trimmed by 5 bases and 0 bases, with 10 bases remaining between them. The CDR3 is made up of 14 amino acids. The CDR3 here is CASSRDDPNYGYTF. The CDR3 nucleotides are TGTGCCAGCAGCCGAGATGATCCTAACTATGGCTACACCTTC.

The J gene is TRBJ2-1, the V gene TRBV4-1; D gene uncertain. The CDR3 totals 14 residues. Germline V lookup: CDR1 MGHRA, CDR2 YSYEKL. V shed 2 bases and J shed 7 bases, with 12 bases lying between them. The CDR3 DNA reads as TGCGCCAGCAGCCAACCGATTAGTCGGAATGAGCAGTTCTTC. This gives the protein CASSQPISRNEQFF.

The CDR3 region is CASSERTGGGRTEAFF. CDR3 sequence (DNA): TGTGCCAGCAGTGAGAGGACAGGGGGCGGCAGGACTGAAGCTTTCTTT. The rearrangement uses TRBV2 and TRBJ1-1; 11 nucleotides match TRBD1. This CDR3 comprises 16 residues. The germline V gene has CDR1 SNHLY and CDR2 FYNNEI. Trimming at V came to 3 bases and at J to 5 bases, leaving 8 bases not matched to a gene.

The rearrangement joins TRBV2 to TRBJ1-1; possible D gene TRBD1, 6 bases. V lost 7 bases to trimming and J lost 0 bases, with 9 bases between them. The CDR3 runs to 13 residues. The V gene's germline CDR1 is SNHLY and CDR2 FYNNEI. CDR3 region: CASTGTLNTEAFF. As DNA, the CDR3 is TGTGCCAGCACCGGGACACTGAACACTGAAGCTTTCTTT.

In the case of this clone: Other DNA sequences in the same sample also yield this CDR3. The chain recombines TRBV7-2 with TRBJ1-1; 8 nucleotides agree with TRBD1. The CDR3 has 14 residues. V was clipped by 3 bases and J by 2 bases; unmatched bases: 2. Looked up from germline, CDR1 is SGHTA and CDR2 is FQGNSA. This CDR3 reads CASSFTGGNTEAFF. CDR3 DNA sequence: TGTGCCAGCAGCTTTACAGGGGGAAACACTGAAGCTTTCTTT.

CDR3 DNA: TGTGCCAGCTCAGCAGGGGAGGGCTACACCTTC. This translates into CASSAGEGYTF. The chain uses TRBV18 and TRBJ1-2, with D perhaps TRBD1 (6 bases). V was pared by 5 bases and J by 8 bases, with 9 bases between. CDR3 length equals 11 residues. Germline CDR1 is KGHSH and CDR2 is LQKENI.

The rearrangement joins TRBV18 to TRBJ1-1; weak D call: TRBD1 (6 bases). Germline CDR1 reads KGHSH; CDR2 reads LQKENI. The CDR3 runs 17 residues. The V and J ends lost 1 base and 6 bases respectively, with 21 bases between them. The CDR3 region has the DNA TGTGCCAGCTCACCACGTTTCATAGGGGGAGGAGCGGCTGAAGCTTTCTTT. Protein product: CASSPRFIGGGAAEAFF.

The rearrangement links TRBV2 to TRBJ1-5; the D is unclear. V was clipped by 3 bases and J by 4 bases, with 13 bases between them. CDR1 is SNHLY, CDR2 FYNNEI, per germline. The CDR3 runs to 15 residues. CDR3 protein: CASSDFGILNQPQHF. CDR3 bases: TGTGCCAGCAGTGATTTCGGGATATTGAATCAGCCCCAGCATTTT.